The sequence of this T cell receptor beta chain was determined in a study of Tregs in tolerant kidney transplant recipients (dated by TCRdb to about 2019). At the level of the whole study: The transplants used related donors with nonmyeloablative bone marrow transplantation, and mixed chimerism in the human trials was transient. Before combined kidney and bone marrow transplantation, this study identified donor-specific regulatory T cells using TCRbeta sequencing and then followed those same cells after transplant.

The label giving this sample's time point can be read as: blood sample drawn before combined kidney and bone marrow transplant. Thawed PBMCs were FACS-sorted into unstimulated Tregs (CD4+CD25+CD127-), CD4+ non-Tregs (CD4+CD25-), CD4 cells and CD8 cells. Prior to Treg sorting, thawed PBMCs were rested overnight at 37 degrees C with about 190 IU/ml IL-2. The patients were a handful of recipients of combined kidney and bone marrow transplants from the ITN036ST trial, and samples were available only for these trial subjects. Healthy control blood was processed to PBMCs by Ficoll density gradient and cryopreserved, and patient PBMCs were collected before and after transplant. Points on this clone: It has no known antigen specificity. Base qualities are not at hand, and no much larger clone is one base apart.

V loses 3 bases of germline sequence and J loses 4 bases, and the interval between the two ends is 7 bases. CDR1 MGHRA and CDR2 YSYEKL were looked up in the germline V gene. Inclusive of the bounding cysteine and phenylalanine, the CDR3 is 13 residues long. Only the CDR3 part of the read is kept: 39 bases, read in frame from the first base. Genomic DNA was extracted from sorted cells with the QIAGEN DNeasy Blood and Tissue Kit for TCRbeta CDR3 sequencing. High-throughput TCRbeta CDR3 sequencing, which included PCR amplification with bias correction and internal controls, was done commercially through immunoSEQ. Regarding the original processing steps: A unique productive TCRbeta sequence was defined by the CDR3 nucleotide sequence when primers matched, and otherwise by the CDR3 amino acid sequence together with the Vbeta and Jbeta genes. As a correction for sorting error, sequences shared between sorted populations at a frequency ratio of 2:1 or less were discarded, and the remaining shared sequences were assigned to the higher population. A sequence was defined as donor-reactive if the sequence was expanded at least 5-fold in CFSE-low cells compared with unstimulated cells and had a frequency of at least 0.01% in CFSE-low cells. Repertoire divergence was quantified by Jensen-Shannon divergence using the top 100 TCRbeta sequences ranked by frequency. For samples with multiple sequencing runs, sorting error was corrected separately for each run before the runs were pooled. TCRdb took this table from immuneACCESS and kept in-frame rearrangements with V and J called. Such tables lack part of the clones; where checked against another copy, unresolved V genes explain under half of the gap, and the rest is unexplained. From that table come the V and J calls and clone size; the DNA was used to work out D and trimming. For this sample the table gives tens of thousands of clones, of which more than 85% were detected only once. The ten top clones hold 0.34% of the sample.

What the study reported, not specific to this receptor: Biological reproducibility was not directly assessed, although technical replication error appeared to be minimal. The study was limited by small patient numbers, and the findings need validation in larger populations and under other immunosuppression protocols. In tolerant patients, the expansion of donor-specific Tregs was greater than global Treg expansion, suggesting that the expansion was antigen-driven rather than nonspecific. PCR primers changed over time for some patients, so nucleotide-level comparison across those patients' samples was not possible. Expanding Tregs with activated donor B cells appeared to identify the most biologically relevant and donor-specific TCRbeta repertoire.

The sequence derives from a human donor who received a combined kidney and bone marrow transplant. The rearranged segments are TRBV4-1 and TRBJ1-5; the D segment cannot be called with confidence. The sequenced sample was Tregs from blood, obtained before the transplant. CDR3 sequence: CASSQGTNQPQHF. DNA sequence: TGCGCCAGCAGCCAGGGTACAAATCAGCCCCAGCATTTT.